This T cell receptor (beta chain) is from a study of cytomegalovirus exposure and HLA in healthy donors. Study in general: A previous analysis identified about 110 million unique TCR beta sequences derived from 180 million or so T cells.

The PCR had 60 Vbeta and 13 Jbeta primers. TCRdb's copy holds only in-frame clones and misses some; the assay was immunoSEQ multiplex PCR. The sample contains some 190,000 clones, around 80% of which appear only once. The CDR3 spans 14 residues. Germline loops: CDR1 MNHEY, CDR2 SVGAGI. Trimming removed 4 bases from V and 4 bases from J, with 13 bases in between. For this clone: Its specificity is unknown.

Points from the study as a whole: In a later analysis, around 18,000 TCR beta sequences were associated with HLA alleles at 0.05 false discovery rate.

The rearrangement joins TRBV6-5 to TRBJ1-1; tentative D call: TRBD1 (5 bases). Sequencing input: PBMCs. This clonotype was obtained from a woman in her thirties in good health and CMV-seropositive. This chain's CDR3 is CASSSSRGSTEAFF. CDR3 DNA: TGTGCCAGCAGTTCCTCCCGGGGGTCCACTGAAGCTTTCTTT.